Shown below are 18 T cell receptor beta chains from a single sample sequenced in a study of shared clonotypes between healthy human individuals. Some clones are missing from TCRdb's copy, which holds only in-frame ones; the method was immunoSEQ multiplex PCR. Of over 2 million clones listed, about 95% are singletons. Sequenced sample: naive CD4+ T cells sorted from blood. The subset is: CD45RA+ positively selected. The source is a man aged 18-30 years in good health.

V usage is TRBV19 and J usage is TRBJ1-1; 8 bases line up with TRBD1. The V gene's germline CDR1 is LNHDA and CDR2 SQIVND (reference sequence). This CDR3 region has 15 residues. The junction had 15 bases not matched to a gene; V was cut back by 10 bases and J by 5 bases. CDR3 DNA sequence: TGTGCCACTGCCGAGACAGGGGTTGTGGTTACTGAAGCTTTCTTT. It specifies CATAETGVVVTEAFF.

V usage is TRBV10-1 and J usage is TRBJ1-1, with D hard to call. The V gene lost 6 bases and the J gene lost 3 bases, with 11 bases spanning the gap. The CDR3 runs to 13 residues. CDR1 WNHNN and CDR2 SYGVQD come from the germline V gene (reference sequence). The CDR3 DNA follows: TGCGCCAGCAGGGGCGGGAGGGACACTGAAGCTTTCTTT. Its translation: CASRGGRDTEAFF.

The rearrangement joins TRBV27 to TRBJ1-5; D remains unclear. Trimming shortened V by 5 bases and J by 2 bases, and 10 bases separated the two germline ends. This CDR3 is 14 amino acids long. The V gene's germline CDR1 is MNHEY and CDR2 SMNVEV (reference sequence). The CDR3 DNA follows: TGTGCCAGCAGTGGCGGTTCCGGCAATCAGCCCCAGCATTTT. It specifies CASSGGSGNQPQHF.

This chain uses TRBV28 with TRBJ1-5, with D hard to call. This CDR3 region has 14 residues. Germline assignment: CDR1 MDHEN and CDR2 SYDVKM. V was clipped by 6 bases and J by 3 bases, with 12 bases between them. CDR3 loop: CASRLTAFNQPQHF. The CDR3 nucleotides are TGTGCCAGCAGACTTACGGCCTTCAATCAGCCCCAGCATTTT. The entire variable domain, with the rest obtained from reference TRBV28 and TRBJ1-5, is as follows: DVKVTQSSRYLVKRTGEKVFLECVQDMDHENMFWYRQDPGLGLRLIYFSYDVKMKEKGDIPEGYSVSREKKERFSLILESASTNQTSMYLCASRLTAFNQPQHFGDGTRLSIL.

The V call is TRBV6-1, the J call TRBJ1-3; TRBD1 agrees at 10 bases. Germline trimming cut 7 bases from V and 4 bases from J; bases unmatched to any gene: 4. The length of the CDR3 is 14 residues. CDR1 is MNHNS and CDR2 is SASEGT in the germline V gene. The CDR3 coding sequence is TGTGCCAGCACCGGACAGGGGGGCGGAAACACCATATATTTT. It encodes CASTGQGGGNTIYF.

The chain has TRBV10-3 and TRBJ1-1; D call uncertain. Germline V gives CDR1 ENHRY, CDR2 SYGVKD. Trimming removed 6 bases from V and 0 bases from J, with 14 bases in between. The CDR3 has 15 residues. Here the CDR3 DNA reads TGTGCCATCAGGGCCCAGGACGGAATGAACACTGAAGCTTTCTTT. Translating gives CAIRAQDGMNTEAFF.

CDR3 protein: CASSLEPSLGEQYF. The DNA of the CDR3 is TGTGCCAGCAGCTTAGAACCCTCCCTGGGGGAGCAGTACTTC. J is TRBJ2-7 and V is TRBV7-2, with D unclear. The CDR3 has 14 amino acids. The germline V gene has CDR1 SGHTA and CDR2 FQGNSA. Trimming removed 1 base at V and 7 bases at J, with 14 bases between. The full variable domain, with the rest looked up from reference TRBV7-2 and TRBJ2-7, is GAGVSQSPSNKVTEKGKDVELRCDPISGHTALYWYRQSLGQGLEFLIYFQGNSAPDKSGLPSDRFSAERTGGSVSTLTIQRTQQEDSAVYLCASSLEPSLGEQYFGPGTRLTVT.

The chain is built from TRBV30 and TRBJ1-6; the match to TRBD1 covers 7 bases. The CDR3 spans 15 residues. Germline loops: CDR1 GTSNPN, CDR2 SVGIG (reference sequence). The V gene end was trimmed by 3 bases and the J gene end by 10 bases; junction bases not matched to a gene: 12. The CDR3 DNA follows: TGTGCCTGGAGGGTCCCAGGGGGATGGCAATCACCCCTCCACTTT. Translation: CAWRVPGGWQSPLHF.

The sample holds one count of this clone. This chain links TRBV7-2 with TRBJ2-7, with TRBD1 as a possible D gene (6 bases). V was shortened by 2 bases and J by 4 bases, with 21 bases between the two germline ends. Germline V lookup: CDR1 SGHTA, CDR2 FQGNSA. The CDR3 is made up of 17 amino acids. The CDR3 region is CASSLPPSGAWRYEQYF. In nucleotides, the CDR3 is TGTGCCAGCAGCTTACCCCCCTCAGGGGCTTGGAGGTACGAGCAGTACTTC.

This clone turned up a few times. The genes are TRBV27 and TRBJ2-7, with a possible D match to TRBD2 (5 bases). The germline V gene encodes CDR1 MNHEY and CDR2 SMNVEV (reference sequence). Deletions cut 8 bases from V and 5 bases from J, with 16 bases between. This CDR3 has 13 amino acids. The CDR3 is CASHTLGSDEQYF. CDR3 in DNA: TGTGCCAGCCATACTTTGGGGAGCGACGAGCAGTACTTC.

This chain joins TRBV5-6 and TRBJ1-1; D not resolved. From germline, CDR1 is SGHDT and CDR2 YYEEEE. This CDR3 has 14 amino acids. The V end lost 4 bases, the J end lost 1 base, and 11 bases lay between the germline ends. The CDR3 coding sequence is TGTGCCAGCAGCCTAGGACGGACGAACACTGAAGCTTTCTTT. Translating it yields CASSLGRTNTEAFF.

The chain is built from TRBV18 and TRBJ1-6; a possible D gene is TRBD1 (6 bases). The CDR3 consists of 16 residues. The germline CDR1 and CDR2 sequences are KGHSH and LQKENI. Trimming took 5 bases from V and 2 from J, leaving 13 bases between them. CDR3 region: CASSATTGTYNSPLHF. The CDR3 nucleotides read TGTGCCAGCTCAGCTACGACAGGAACCTATAATTCACCCCTCCACTTT.

This chain links TRBV5-1 with TRBJ1-4, with a tentative D call TRBD1 (5 bases). This CDR3 is built from 12 residues. The V end was cut by 4 bases, the J end by 10 bases, with 11 bases between. Germline CDR1 is SGHRS and CDR2 is YFSETQ. CDR3 sequence: CASSGDSGKLFF. DNA of the CDR3: TGCGCCAGCAGCGGGGACTCTGGAAAACTGTTTTTT.

V and J are TRBV29-1 and TRBJ2-5; TRBD2 matches at 13 bases. V shed 6 bases and J 2 bases; nucleotides not matched to a gene: 9. There are 16 residues in the CDR3. Germline V gene sequence: CDR1 SQVTM, CDR2 ANQGSEA. CDR3 nucleotides: TGCAGCGTATCACGGACTAGCGGGAGACTTCAAGAGACCCAGTACTTC. The encoded protein is CSVSRTSGRLQETQYF. The full variable domain, its missing parts supplied by reference TRBV29-1 and TRBJ2-5, is SAVISQKPSRDICQRGTSLTIQCQVDSQVTMMFWYRQQPGQSLTLIATANQGSEATYESGFVIDKFPISRPNLTFSTLTVSNMSPEDSSIYLCSVSRTSGRLQETQYFGPGTRLLVL.

CDR3 amino acids: CASSRRERSGELFF. In DNA form, the CDR3 reads TGCGCCAGCAGCAGGAGGGAGCGTTCCGGGGAGCTGTTTTTT. This chain joins TRBV5-1 and TRBJ2-2; D possibly corresponds to TRBD2 (6 bases). Germline values: CDR1 SGHRS, CDR2 YFSETQ. This CDR3 contains 14 residues. Trimming stripped 4 bases from V and 6 bases from J, with 13 bases between. The whole variable domain, remainder taken from reference TRBV5-1 and TRBJ2-2, is KAGVTQTPRYLIKTRGQQVTLSCSPISGHRSVSWYQQTPGQGLQFLFEYFSETQRNKGNFPGRFSGRQFSNSRSEMNVSTLELGDSALYLCASSRRERSGELFFGEGSRLTVL.

The V call is TRBV18, the J call TRBJ1-4; no firm D call. Germline loops: CDR1 KGHSH, CDR2 LQKENI. This CDR3 has 16 amino acids. Trimming stripped 5 bases from V and 2 bases from J, with 15 bases between. This CDR3 is CASSALSGSTNEKLFF. The DNA of the CDR3 is TGTGCCAGCTCAGCCCTTTCGGGGTCGACTAATGAAAAACTGTTTTTT.

Note on this clone: Other DNA sequences within the sample encode an identical CDR3. This chain uses TRBV29-1 with TRBJ1-1, with 9 bases fitting TRBD1. This CDR3 region has 13 residues. V was pared by 4 bases and J by 1 base, with 1 base of the junction left unmatched. Germline assignment: CDR1 SQVTM and CDR2 ANQGSEA. As DNA, the CDR3 is TGCAGCGTTGGGGACAGGGCGAACACTGAAGCTTTCTTT. Its translation is CSVGDRANTEAFF.

This sequence joins TRBV4-3 and TRBJ1-6; D is unclear. V lost 1 base and J lost 0, with 4 bases in between. Germline lookup yields CDR1 LGHNA and CDR2 YSLEER. This CDR3 has 15 amino acids. CDR3 bases: TGCGCCAGCAGCCAAGCGGGCTCCTATAATTCACCCCTCCACTTT. It encodes CASSQAGSYNSPLHF.